This T cell receptor (beta chain) originates from a study of coeliac disease. The CDR3 is 12 amino acids. Germline V gene sequence: CDR1 SGHVS, CDR2 FQNEAQ. Trimming removed 3 bases from V and 4 bases from J, with 5 bases in between. Study-level findings and limits: TRB repertoires were largely private, with most amino acid sequences found in only one sample. Control samples showed higher TRB and TRG clonality than intraepithelial and lamina propria samples in active celiac disease.

The data were produced by immunoSEQ multiplex PCR, yet TCRdb's version contains in-frame clones alone and is incomplete. The profile shows 2,500 to 3,500 clones, under 65% of them singletons. Points on this clone: The antigen is unknown.

The sequencing input was intraepithelial lymphocytes from the gut. The TCR sequence derives from a man aged 50-60 years with active celiac disease. V is TRBV7-8 and J is TRBJ2-3; D gene ambiguous. The CDR3 region has the DNA TGTGCCAGCAGCTTTCAGGCAGATACGCAGTATTTT. This sequence encodes CASSFQADTQYF.